Sample share makes the clone carrying this T cell receptor beta chain medium-sized (0.01 to 0.1%). Its antigen is currently unknown. The source of the sample is a study of persistence of HIV-infected CD4 T cells. In the study overall: Isolated cells were CMV- and HIV-1 Gag-responding CD4+ T cells. Multiple blood draws of up to about 180 mL, except two donors with single leukapheresis. Whole-study findings and limits: TCR oligoclonality correlated with proviral oligoclonality in the same sorted populations.

Sequencing used immunoSEQ version 4 in survey mode. The protocol was immunoSEQ multiplex PCR, while the TCRdb copy is restricted to in-frame clones and leaves out a portion. The data show tens of thousands of clones, with about 81% seen just once and about 3% held by the top ten. Lysates of CMV-infected fibroblasts at approximately 10 ug/mL stimulated these cells. CD40L-negative CD69-negative CD45RO-high memory CD4+ T cells were sorted as populations depleted of antigen-responding cells. Before stimulation, PBMCs underwent CD8+ T cell depletion. The CDR3 has 14 residues. V shed 3 bases and J shed 6 bases, with 12 bases lying between them. The germline gives CDR1 MDHEN, CDR2 SYDVKM.

Sequenced here: CD4+ T cells sorted from PBMCs after approximately 19-hour stimulation, sampled from a patient who received antiretroviral therapy. The receptor's source is an adult man with HIV who was CMV-seropositive. This chain links TRBV28 with TRBJ1-5; D is unclear. This CDR3 reads CASSFSMVRQPQHF. CDR3 sequence (DNA): TGTGCCAGCAGTTTCTCGATGGTTCGTCAGCCCCAGCATTTT.